What follows is one T cell receptor (beta chain) and its context. The CDR3 covers 16 residues. Trimming cost V 1 base and J 4 bases; bases outside gene matches: 7. Per germline, CDR1 PRHDT and CDR2 FYEKMQ (reference sequence). The sample is drawn from a study of blood T cell repertoires in COVID-19. Profiled with immunoSEQ multiplex PCR; TCRdb holds only in-frame clones, not every one. The data hold tens of thousands of clones, with roughly three quarters observed a single time. The sequenced material came from peripheral blood. This receptor was identified in a human donor in a cohort sampled during active COVID-19. The J gene is TRBJ2-7, the V gene TRBV13; TRBD2 aligns across 10 bases. This chain's CDR3 is CASSLEASGRTYEQYF. In nucleotides, the CDR3 is TGTGCCAGCAGCTTAGAGGCTAGCGGGAGAACTTACGAGCAGTACTTC.